This T cell receptor beta chain was captured in a study of cytomegalovirus exposure and HLA in healthy donors. Note on this clone: Its antigen is unknown.

Donors sampled were nominally healthy, though unrecorded immune exposures were likely. In germline, CDR1 is MGHRA, CDR2 YSYEKL. The CDR3 length is 15 residues. V was pared by 3 bases and J by 3 bases, with 14 bases between. Primers for the PCR totalled 60 Vbeta and 13 Jbeta. Sequenced by immunoSEQ multiplex PCR; TCRdb stores in-frame clones only, minus some. In the table there are around 220,000 clones, about 74% of which are singletons. Findings of the study overall: Presence/absence analyses supposed approximately even sequencing depth among donors. The study dropped some indistinguishable V segments, TRBV6-2 and TRBV6-3 among them.

This clonotype was obtained from a woman aged 25 to 39 in good health and CMV-seronegative. What was sequenced was PBMCs. The genes are TRBV4-1 and TRBJ1-2, with D perhaps matching TRBD1 (5 bases). CDR3: CASSQARGGDYGYTF. In nucleotides, the CDR3 is TGCGCCAGCAGCCAGGCCCGCGGAGGGGACTATGGCTACACCTTC.